The 27 T cell receptor beta chains below all came from one sample that was sequenced in a study of T-cell memory formation after mild COVID-19 (dated by TCRdb to about 2021). The library was obtained by 5' RACE. Data came from an Illumina NovaSeq 6000. TCRdb reprocessing: public reads trimmed at Q25 with fastp, clones called with MiXCR, in-frame beta chains kept. Rows with a matching CDR3 protein are joined into one entry that keeps the most common DNA and genes. This sample has approximately 54,000 distinct CDR3 sequences in its table, and around 12% of those were observed once. The top ten clonotypes cover approximately 23% of the sample. Material: PBMCs or a T cell subset sorted from them (not recorded which). These receptors all stem from a man in his late teens or twenties who had mild COVID-19 (a few samples of this study predate the infection). The sample titles of this study are shuffled in the database, so cell type and time point are left out; the donor was told from shared clones.

V is TRBV11-2 and J is TRBJ2-5, with 8 bases that match TRBD1. Trimming removed 5 bases from V and 1 base from J; junction bases left unmatched: 6. This CDR3 comprises 15 residues. Germline values: CDR1 SGHAT, CDR2 FQNNGV. CDR3 amino acids: CASSPGQGRQETQYF. The CDR3 coding sequence is TGTGCCAGCAGCCCCGGACAGGGACGCCAAGAGACCCAGTACTTC. The variable domain in full, completed from reference TRBV11-2 and TRBJ2-5, reads EAGVAQSPRYKIIEKRQSVAFWCNPISGHATLYWYQQILGQGPKLLIQFQNNGVVDDSQLPKDRFSAERLKGVDSTLKIQPAKLEDSAVYLCASSPGQGRQETQYFGPGTRLLVL.

This clonotype was seen a few times. This rearrangement joins TRBV7-9 to TRBJ1-2; 9 bases match TRBD1. V shed 1 base, J shed 7 bases, and the junction held 4 bases outside the gene matches. Per germline, CDR1 SEHNR and CDR2 FQNEAQ (reference sequence). The CDR3 totals 14 residues. The CDR3 DNA reads TGTGCCAGCAGCTTAGACAGGGGGCGCGGTGGCTACACCTTC. Its protein product is CASSLDRGRGGYTF.

The sample holds a few counts of this clonotype. This chain connects TRBV6-1 to TRBJ2-5; the D is unclear. Germline loops: CDR1 MNHNS, CDR2 SASEGT. CDR3 length: 12 amino acids. The V and J ends lost 2 bases and 5 bases respectively, with 6 bases between them. The CDR3 sequence: CASSEQLETQYF. The CDR3 region has the DNA TGTGCCAGCAGTGAACAACTGGAGACCCAGTACTTC.

This clonotype was detected many times. This chain uses TRBV4-3 with TRBJ1-1; D might be TRBD1 (6 bases). Per the germline V gene, CDR1 is LGHNA and CDR2 is YSLEER. The V and J ends lost 4 bases and 8 bases respectively, with 14 bases between them. This CDR3 has 13 amino acids. CDR3 nucleotides: TGCGCCAGCAGCCGTACGGCGGACAGCGAAGCTTTCTTT. Its protein product is CASSRTADSEAFF.

The rearrangement joins TRBV11-2 to TRBJ1-2; unclear D gene. Trimming pared 1 base from V and 8 bases from J, leaving 8 bases between. The CDR3 length is 12 residues. Germline loops: CDR1 SGHAT, CDR2 FQNNGV. CDR3 bases: TGTGCCAGCAGCTTAGTGGGTGACGGCTACACCTTC. Its protein product is CASSLVGDGYTF.

As regards this clonotype: A much larger clone lies a single base off, so this may be a read error. The V gene is TRBV2, the J gene TRBJ2-7; the match to TRBD2 covers 7 bases. Germline CDR1 reads SNHLY; CDR2 reads FYNNEI. After removal of 4 bases from V and 2 bases from J, the junction contained 2 bases not matched to a gene. This CDR3 contains 13 residues. CDR3 nucleotides: TGTGCCAGCAGTGCGGGGGGACCCTACGAGCAGTACTTC. Translating gives CASSAGGPYEQYF. Full variable domain (missing parts from reference TRBV2 and TRBJ2-7): EPEVTQTPSHQVTQMGQEVILRCVPISNHLYFYWYRQILGQKVEFLVSFYNNEISEKSEIFDDQFSVERPDGSNFTLKIRSTKLEDSAMYFCASSAGGPYEQYFGPGTRLTVT.

V gene TRBV2 combines with J gene TRBJ1-6; 12 bases are shared with TRBD1. Germline V gene data show CDR1 as SNHLY and CDR2 as FYNNEI. This CDR3 region has 15 residues. Trimming took 7 bases from V and 9 from J; bases not matched to a gene: 7. CDR3 sequence reads: CASTGTGGFGSPLHF. As DNA, the CDR3 is TGTGCCAGCACCGGGACAGGGGGCTTTGGTTCACCCCTCCACTTT.

This clonotype was detected many times. The gene calls are TRBV7-6 and TRBJ2-2; 11 nucleotides match TRBD1. The CDR3 sequence is 15 residues long. V was clipped by 4 bases and J by 4 bases; unmatched bases: 2. In germline, CDR1 is SGHVS, CDR2 FNYEAQ. CDR3 sequence reads: CASSSGQGGTGELFF. The DNA for the CDR3 is TGTGCCAGCAGCTCGGGACAGGGGGGCACCGGGGAGCTGTTTTTT.

This chain links TRBV21-1 with TRBJ2-5; TRBD1 is taken as the D call from the table, unchecked against the DNA. TRBV21-1 constitutes a pseudogene. The CDR3 is 14 amino acids. The CDR3: CASSCYGQQETQYF. CDR3 coding DNA: TGTGCCAGCAGTTGTTACGGACAGCAAGAGACCCAGTACTTC.

This clonotype showed up just a few times. This chain connects TRBV12-3 or TRBV12-4 to TRBJ2-5; the D gene is possibly TRBD1 (6 bases). The CDR3 runs to 14 residues. V was trimmed by 8 bases and J by 3 bases, leaving 16 bases between them. The CDR3 DNA sequence: TGTGCCAGCTCGCGGCGACCAGGGGAAGAGACCCAGTACTTC. Translated, it gives CASSRRPGEETQYF.

The CDR3 coding sequence is TGTGCCAGCAGTAAACAGGAGACCGGGGAGCTGTTTTTT. Its protein product is CASSKQETGELFF. The chain couples TRBV28 to TRBJ2-2; possibly TRBD1 for D (5 bases). Trimming took off 5 bases at V and 5 bases at J, with 9 bases between the two ends. Germline CDR1 is MDHEN and CDR2 is SYDVKM. The CDR3 is made up of 13 amino acids.

This clonotype was observed at least ten times. The rearrangement links TRBV5-1 to TRBJ2-7, with D possibly being TRBD1 (5 bases). Germline values: CDR1 SGHRS, CDR2 YFSETQ. The CDR3 is made up of 15 amino acids. Trimming stripped 0 bases from V and 5 bases from J, with 15 bases between. Here the CDR3 reads CASSLEGQGSDEQYV. CDR3 in DNA: TGCGCCAGCAGCTTGGAAGGGCAGGGCAGCGACGAGCAGTACGTC.

This clonotype has only a few counts. The rearrangement links TRBV6-2 or TRBV6-3 to TRBJ2-1, with TRBD2 matching over 10 bases. The CDR3 contains 14 residues. The germline CDR1 and CDR2 sequences are MNHEY and SVGEGT. J gave up 10 bases and V 6 bases, and 9 bases lay outside the gene matches. The CDR3 bases are TGTGCCAGCAGCTCAAGCGGGGGGGCGTGGGAGCAGTTCTTC. It codes for CASSSSGGAWEQFF.

This clonotype appeared a few times. The CDR3 here is CASSPGTANYNEQFF. CDR3 coding DNA: TGCGCCAGCAGCCCCGGGACAGCCAACTACAATGAGCAGTTCTTC. The J gene is TRBJ2-1, the V gene TRBV4-3; 7 bases are a match to TRBD1. Germline V gene lookup returns CDR1 LGHNA and CDR2 YSLEER. The trim removed 4 bases at V and 3 bases at J, leaving 6 bases unmatched. This CDR3 has 15 amino acids.

The V and J genes are TRBV7-8 and TRBJ1-1; 9 bases agree with TRBD1. Germline V CDR1 and CDR2: SGHVS, FQNEAQ. CDR3 length: 17 amino acids. V trimming: 4 bases; J trimming: 0 bases; junction bases outside the gene matches: 9. The CDR3 coding sequence is TGTGCCAGCAGCTCACAAGACAGGGGGATCATGAACACTGAAGCTTTCTTT. It specifies CASSSQDRGIMNTEAFF.

This clonotype has more than one count but fewer than ten. CDR3 DNA sequence: TGTGCCAGCAGCCACCCTGACAGGGGTGTAGACACTGAAGCTTTCTTT. It translates to CASSHPDRGVDTEAFF. This chain connects TRBV5-4 to TRBJ1-1, with 8 positions matching TRBD1. This CDR3 has 16 amino acids. The germline V gene encodes CDR1 SGHNT and CDR2 YYREEE (reference sequence). V shed 4 bases and J 3 bases; nucleotides not matched to a gene: 11.

The rearrangement joins TRBV7-2 to TRBJ1-1; D may be TRBD1 (5 bases). CDR3 length: 14 residues. CDR1 SGHTA and CDR2 FQGNSA come from the germline V gene. V lost 5 bases and J lost 4, with 14 bases in between. The CDR3 sequence: CASSLRRGGTEAFF. The DNA for the CDR3 is TGTGCCAGCAGCCTCCGGCGCGGGGGCACTGAAGCTTTCTTT.

This clonotype was picked up many times. The chain joins TRBV7-9 to TRBJ1-4; 7 bases map to TRBD1. CDR1 and CDR2 (germline): SEHNR, FQNEAQ (reference sequence). V gave up 5 bases and J gave up 5 bases; unmatched junction bases: 14. The CDR3 contains 17 residues. CDR3 sequence: CASSRTGRSALNEKLFF. DNA for the CDR3: TGTGCCAGCAGCCGGACAGGAAGGTCCGCCTTAAATGAAAAACTGTTTTTT.

The rearrangement links TRBV6-5 to TRBJ2-2; 7 positions agree with TRBD1. Germline V gene lookup returns CDR1 MNHEY and CDR2 SVGAGI. This CDR3 has 16 amino acids. V was clipped by 5 bases and J by 4 bases; unmatched bases: 10. The CDR3 DNA is TGTGCCAGCAGTAGTCGGGACAGCCTTATCACCGGGGAGCTGTTTTTT. It yields the protein CASSSRDSLITGELFF.

Ten or more counts support this clonotype. The chain uses TRBV5-1 and TRBJ2-1; TRBD2 matches at 9 bases. The V gene end was trimmed by 4 bases and the J gene end by 5 bases; junction bases not matched to a gene: 10. This CDR3 is 16 amino acids long. CDR1 SGHRS and CDR2 YFSETQ come from the germline V gene. The CDR3 coding sequence is TGCGCCAGCAGCCACGCCCTAGCGGGGAAAGACAATGAGCAGTTCTTC. Protein: CASSHALAGKDNEQFF.

In its sample, this clonotype was seen a few times. The chain couples TRBV29-1 to TRBJ2-3; 10 positions match TRBD1. V lost 6 bases, J lost 5 bases, and 5 bases stayed unmatched. The CDR3 sequence is 13 residues long. Germline V gene data show CDR1 as SQVTM and CDR2 as ANQGSEA. In DNA, the CDR3 is TGCAGCGTGGGGACAGGGGCGGGAGATACGCAGTATTTT. Protein sequence: CSVGTGAGDTQYF.

This clonotype was recorded many times. V gene TRBV7-2 combines with J gene TRBJ2-3; the D gene is possibly TRBD1 (5 bases). The CDR3 is 15 amino acids. Trimming removed 7 bases at V and 0 bases at J, with 14 bases between. The germline V gene has CDR1 SGHTA and CDR2 FQGNSA. CDR3 residues: CASNWGTLSTDTQYF. CDR3 nucleotides: TGTGCCAGCAATTGGGGCACCCTAAGCACAGATACGCAGTATTTT. The full variable domain, with the rest looked up from reference TRBV7-2 and TRBJ2-3, is GAGVSQSPSNKVTEKGKDVELRCDPISGHTALYWYRQSLGQGLEFLIYFQGNSAPDKSGLPSDRFSAERTGGSVSTLTIQRTQQEDSAVYLCASNWGTLSTDTQYFGPGTRLTVL.

The V call is TRBV28, the J call TRBJ1-6; possibly TRBD1 for D (6 bases). The V end was cut by 4 bases, the J end by 7 bases, with 20 bases between. Germline CDR1 reads MDHEN; CDR2 reads SYDVKM. This CDR3 is 17 amino acids long. The CDR3 protein is CASSSTGGLGSNSPLHF. The DNA for the CDR3 is TGTGCCAGCAGTTCTACTGGGGGGCTGGGGAGCAATTCACCCCTCCACTTT.

The chain carries TRBV25-1 and TRBJ1-6; 8 bases line up with TRBD1. Germline V gene sequence: CDR1 MGHDK, CDR2 SYGVNS. The V segment lost 3 bases and the J segment 10 bases; nucleotides outside the gene matches: 5. The length of the CDR3 is 14 residues. DNA for the CDR3: TGTGCCAGCAGTGAGGGGACAGGCGGGTCACCCCTCCACTTT. It is translated as CASSEGTGGSPLHF.

This clonotype has only a few counts. The chain joins TRBV5-1 to TRBJ2-1; D tentatively reads TRBD1 or TRBD2 (5 bases each). Germline V gives CDR1 SGHRS, CDR2 YFSETQ. The germline V and J ends were trimmed by 1 base and 10 bases, with 6 bases remaining between them. This CDR3 has 11 residues. The CDR3 sequence: CASSLWGEQFF. In nucleotides, the CDR3 is TGCGCCAGCAGCTTGTGGGGGGAGCAGTTCTTC.

A few counts support this clonotype. This chain connects TRBV7-3 to TRBJ2-1; D perhaps matches TRBD2 (6 bases). Germline CDR1 and CDR2: SGHTA and FQGTGA. Trimming left V 2 bases short and J 1 base short, with 9 bases between. This CDR3 is built from 15 residues. CDR3 in amino acids: CASSLGAGSYNEQFF. In DNA form, the CDR3 reads TGTGCCAGCAGCTTAGGCGCGGGGTCCTACAATGAGCAGTTCTTC.

V and J are TRBV5-1 and TRBJ2-7; D gene ambiguous. V gave up 0 bases and J gave up 3 bases, with 10 bases separating them. The germline CDR1 and CDR2 sequences are SGHRS and YFSETQ. The CDR3 extends over 14 amino acids. The CDR3 loop reads CASSLAGFYYEQYF. The CDR3, as DNA: TGCGCCAGCAGCTTGGCCGGCTTCTACTACGAGCAGTACTTC.